One and the same sample provided the 25 T cell receptor beta chains below, sequenced in a study of blood T cell repertoires in COVID-19. The table came from immunoSEQ multiplex PCR; TCRdb's copy has only in-frame clones and leaves some out. This table holds 200,000 to 250,000 clones, over 80% found once. Sequenced input: PBMCs or T cells enriched from blood (not recorded which). The receptors were gathered from a woman aged 40 to 55 who had recovered from COVID-19.

This chain uses TRBV24-1 with TRBJ2-5; TRBD1 matches at 11 bases. Germline V gene lookup returns CDR1 KGHDR and CDR2 SFDVKD. This CDR3 spans 15 amino acids. Losses at the gene ends were 3 bases for V and 5 bases for J; bases not matched to a gene: 4. CDR3 amino acids: CATSDTGQGDETQYF. The CDR3 DNA reads TGTGCCACCAGTGATACGGGACAGGGGGATGAGACCCAGTACTTC.

The chain recombines TRBV7-6 with TRBJ1-2, with D perhaps matching TRBD1 (5 bases). The V gene lost 5 bases and the J gene lost 7 bases, with 26 bases spanning the gap. CDR1 SGHVS and CDR2 FNYEAQ come from the germline V gene. This CDR3 contains 17 residues. In DNA form, the CDR3 reads TGTGCCAGCAGCCTAACCCCCCTGGGGGGGGGAATGGGTGGCTACACCTTC. This gives the protein CASSLTPLGGGMGGYTF.

Only a few counts were recorded for this clone. The chain carries TRBV5-1 and TRBJ2-3, with 13 bases aligning to TRBD2. Looked up from germline, CDR1 is SGHRS and CDR2 is YFSETQ. The CDR3 runs 18 residues. The J segment lost 4 bases and the V segment lost 4 bases, leaving 12 bases of the junction unmatched. CDR3 loop: CASSNPGLAGPSADTQYF. DNA of the CDR3: TGCGCCAGCAGCAATCCGGGACTAGCGGGACCAAGCGCAGATACGCAGTATTTT.

The rearrangement links TRBV28 to TRBJ1-3, with D possibly matching TRBD1 (5 bases). The CDR3 loop spans 14 amino acids. Looked up from germline, CDR1 is MDHEN and CDR2 is SYDVKM. V lost 4 bases, J lost 1 base, and 8 bases lay in between. For the CDR3, the DNA is TGTGCCAGCAGTTCCAGGGTTTCTGGAAACACCATATATTTT. Translated: CASSSRVSGNTIYF.

The sample holds one count of this clone. The J gene is TRBJ1-5, the V gene TRBV7-2; possible D gene TRBD1, 6 bases. Germline values: CDR1 SGHTA, CDR2 FQGNSA. Trimming shortened V by 1 base and J by 11 bases, and 18 bases separated the two germline ends. This CDR3 has 15 residues. The CDR3 spells CASSLERGTHTSQHF. The DNA of the CDR3 is TGTGCCAGCAGCTTAGAGAGGGGGACCCATACGTCCCAGCATTTT.

This clone was detected once. J is TRBJ2-5 and V is TRBV7-2, with a weak D call TRBD2 (5 bases). This CDR3 comprises 16 residues. Looked up from germline, CDR1 is SGHTA and CDR2 is FQGNSA. The V gene lost 5 bases and the J gene lost 5 bases, with 21 bases spanning the gap. Written as DNA, the CDR3 is TGTGCCAGCAGCCCCTGGGTTAGCGACCTTGGGGAGACCCAGTACTTC. Its protein is CASSPWVSDLGETQYF. The whole variable domain, remainder taken from reference TRBV7-2 and TRBJ2-5, is GAGVSQSPSNKVTEKGKDVELRCDPISGHTALYWYRQSLGQGLEFLIYFQGNSAPDKSGLPSDRFSAERTGGSVSTLTIQRTQQEDSAVYLCASSPWVSDLGETQYFGPGTRLLVL.

This sequence joins TRBV4-2 and TRBJ1-1; D unresolved. The V gene's germline CDR1 is LGHNA and CDR2 YNFKEQ. The germline V and J ends were trimmed by 1 base and 1 base, with 7 bases remaining between them. The CDR3 totals 14 residues. The CDR3 sequence: CASSQARENTEAFF. DNA of the CDR3: TGTGCCAGCAGCCAAGCTCGAGAGAACACTGAAGCTTTCTTT.

The V and J genes are TRBV28 and TRBJ2-7; TRBD2 might be the D (7 bases). The length of the CDR3 is 17 residues. The germline CDR1 and CDR2 sequences are MDHEN and SYDVKM. The V gene lost 8 bases and the J gene lost 1 base, with 24 bases spanning the gap. Here the CDR3 reads CASGVSRGGAGSYEQYF. The CDR3 nucleotides read TGTGCCAGCGGGGTCTCGAGGGGGGGCGCAGGGTCCTACGAGCAGTACTTC.

The chain uses TRBV7-9 and TRBJ1-2; D is perhaps TRBD1 (6 bases). The CDR3 runs 17 residues. From germline, CDR1 is SEHNR and CDR2 FQNEAQ (reference sequence). V was cut by 2 bases and J by 4 bases, with 20 bases left in between. The CDR3 DNA sequence: TGTGCCAGCAGCTTAATGTGGGCAGGGGACAAAGGCTATGGCTACACCTTC. It yields the protein CASSLMWAGDKGYGYTF.

This clone was counted a single time. V is TRBV27 and J is TRBJ2-5; D is perhaps TRBD2 (6 bases). The ends were cut back, 3 bases at V and 5 bases at J, with 10 bases in the middle. Germline CDR1 and CDR2: MNHEY and SMNVEV (reference sequence). The CDR3 contains 13 residues. DNA for the CDR3: TGTGCCAGCAGTTTGGCTGGGGGGGAGACCCAGTACTTC. The encoded protein is CASSLAGGETQYF.

This chain uses TRBV3-1 (or the pseudogene TRBV3-2) with TRBJ2-2; D possibly corresponds to TRBD1 (6 bases). The CDR3 extends over 16 amino acids. The ends were cut back, 5 bases at V and 0 bases at J, with 13 bases in the middle. Germline V gene sequence: CDR1 LGHDT, CDR2 YNNKEL (reference sequence). CDR3 sequence: CASSARQVTNTGELFF. CDR3 DNA sequence: TGTGCCAGCAGCGCCCGACAGGTTACGAACACCGGGGAGCTGTTTTTT.

This clone occurred a few times. V gene TRBV6-5 combines with J gene TRBJ1-6, with D possibly matching TRBD1 (5 bases). V lost 2 bases and J lost 10, with 15 bases in between. CDR3 length: 15 amino acids. Germline assignment: CDR1 MNHEY and CDR2 SVGAGI. CDR3 region: CASSYQPGVGSPLHF. The CDR3 DNA sequence: TGTGCCAGCAGTTACCAACCGGGGGTAGGGTCACCCCTCCACTTT.

The rearrangement uses TRBV9 and TRBJ2-2; 7 bases match TRBD2. The V segment lost 3 bases and the J segment 1 base; nucleotides outside the gene matches: 6. In germline, CDR1 is SGDLS, CDR2 YYNGEE. The CDR3 consists of 16 residues. The CDR3 coding sequence is TGTGCCAGCAGCGGACGGGGGGACCAGAACACCGGGGAGCTGTTTTTT. Protein: CASSGRGDQNTGELFF. Full variable domain (rest looked up from reference TRBV9 and TRBJ2-2): DSGVTQTPKHLITATGQRVTLRCSPRSGDLSVYWYQQSLDQGLQFLIQYYNGEERAKGNILERFSAQQFPDLHSELNLSSLELGDSALYFCASSGRGDQNTGELFFGEGSRLTVL.

This clone was observed a few times. The chain has TRBV13 and TRBJ2-7; a possible D gene is TRBD2 (6 bases). V was trimmed by 1 base and J by 4 bases, leaving 11 bases between them. Germline V lookup: CDR1 PRHDT, CDR2 FYEKMQ (reference sequence). This CDR3 contains 14 residues. The chain's CDR3 is CASSLEGGEYEQYF. CDR3 bases: TGTGCCAGCAGCTTAGAGGGCGGGGAGTACGAGCAGTACTTC.

J is TRBJ1-1 and V is TRBV5-6; D not resolved. From germline, CDR1 is SGHDT and CDR2 YYEEEE. V lost 0 bases and J 7 bases, leaving 10 bases between the germline ends. The CDR3 is made up of 13 amino acids. This CDR3 reads CASSLGLGGEAFF. The DNA for the CDR3 is TGTGCCAGCAGCTTGGGGCTTGGCGGTGAAGCTTTCTTT.

This chain connects TRBV11-2 to TRBJ1-2; D is perhaps TRBD1 (6 bases). CDR3 length: 15 residues. CDR1 SGHAT and CDR2 FQNNGV come from the germline V gene. V was pared by 5 bases and J by 4 bases, with 17 bases between. The DNA of the CDR3 is TGTGCCAGCAGCACCCCAGGGGCTCTCCCCTATGGCTACACCTTC. It specifies CASSTPGALPYGYTF.

The rearrangement uses TRBV27 and TRBJ2-2; D might be TRBD2 (5 bases). This CDR3 has 14 residues. Germline V CDR1 and CDR2: MNHEY, SMNVEV (reference sequence). V was shortened by 5 bases and J by 0 bases, with 7 bases between the two germline ends. The CDR3 spells CASSASPNTGELFF. DNA for the CDR3: TGTGCCAGCAGTGCTAGCCCGAACACCGGGGAGCTGTTTTTT.

The CDR3 is CAWSPNAGSHTF. The CDR3 nucleotides are TGTGCCTGGAGTCCTAACGCAGGGTCCCACACCTTC. This sequence joins TRBV30 and TRBJ1-2; perhaps TRBD1 as D (5 bases). Germline-derived CDR1 and CDR2 are GTSNPN and SVGIG (reference sequence). CDR3 length equals 12 residues. V was trimmed by 2 bases and J by 12 bases, leaving 16 bases between them.

The chain employs TRBV9 and TRBJ2-2; TRBD2 might be the D (6 bases). CDR1 SGDLS and CDR2 YYNGEE come from the germline V gene. Trimming removed 3 bases at V and 7 bases at J, with 13 bases between. CDR3 length: 14 amino acids. CDR3 protein: CASSEEGLGGELFF. The CDR3, as DNA: TGTGCCAGCAGCGAGGAGGGTTTAGGCGGGGAGCTGTTTTTT.

This clone was seen a few times. The gene calls are TRBV2 and TRBJ1-4; possibly TRBD1 for D (6 bases). The CDR3 totals 15 residues. Trimming pared 1 base from V and 4 bases from J, leaving 10 bases between. The germline V gene encodes CDR1 SNHLY and CDR2 FYNNEI. The CDR3 is CASSEERGSNEKLFF. The CDR3 DNA reads TGTGCCAGCAGTGAAGAGAGGGGGAGTAATGAAAAACTGTTTTTT.

There are many counts of this clone. The V and J genes are TRBV6-5 and TRBJ1-5; TRBD1 matches 7 bases. V dropped 5 bases and J dropped 7; count of bases not matched to a gene: 5. This CDR3 has 13 residues. CDR1 and CDR2 (germline): MNHEY, SVGAGI. The CDR3 sequence is CASSQGQRQPQHF. The CDR3 nucleotides read TGTGCCAGCAGTCAGGGACAGCGCCAGCCCCAGCATTTT.

The sample holds one count of this clone. The J gene is TRBJ1-3, the V gene TRBV3-1 (or the pseudogene TRBV3-2), with a possible D match to TRBD1 (5 bases). Trimming cost V 0 bases and J 3 bases, with 12 bases left between them. The germline V gene has CDR1 LGHDT and CDR2 YNNKEL (reference sequence). This CDR3 comprises 16 residues. The CDR3 DNA is TGTGCCAGCAGCCAAGAAGCGGGACGGAATGGAAACACCATATATTTT. Protein product: CASSQEAGRNGNTIYF.

V usage is TRBV18 and J usage is TRBJ2-5, with D perhaps matching TRBD2 (5 bases). The CDR3 extends over 13 amino acids. The germline V gene encodes CDR1 KGHSH and CDR2 LQKENI. With 0 bases removed from V and 5 bases from J, the gap between germline ends came to 7 bases. CDR3 amino acids: CASSPPGEETQYF. The DNA for the CDR3 is TGTGCCAGCTCACCACCGGGAGAGGAGACCCAGTACTTC.

This chain connects TRBV29-1 to TRBJ1-1; 9 bases agree with TRBD1. Unmatched junction bases numbered 7, after V lost 2 bases and J lost 6 bases. CDR3 size: 14 residues. Per the germline V gene, CDR1 is SQVTM and CDR2 is ANQGSEA. The CDR3 coding sequence is TGCAGCGTTGAAAAGGGGACAGGGTCGGCTGAAGCTTTCTTT. It specifies CSVEKGTGSAEAFF.

The gene calls are TRBV7-2 and TRBJ2-1; TRBD2 matches at 7 bases. Germline V CDR1 and CDR2: SGHTA, FQGNSA. This CDR3 contains 19 residues. V lost 4 bases to trimming and J lost 0 bases; unmatched junction nucleotides: 15. CDR3 sequence reads: CASSSPRGGSVSSYNEQFF. The CDR3 DNA sequence: TGTGCCAGCAGCTCCCCTCGGGGCGGGAGTGTAAGCTCCTACAATGAGCAGTTCTTC.